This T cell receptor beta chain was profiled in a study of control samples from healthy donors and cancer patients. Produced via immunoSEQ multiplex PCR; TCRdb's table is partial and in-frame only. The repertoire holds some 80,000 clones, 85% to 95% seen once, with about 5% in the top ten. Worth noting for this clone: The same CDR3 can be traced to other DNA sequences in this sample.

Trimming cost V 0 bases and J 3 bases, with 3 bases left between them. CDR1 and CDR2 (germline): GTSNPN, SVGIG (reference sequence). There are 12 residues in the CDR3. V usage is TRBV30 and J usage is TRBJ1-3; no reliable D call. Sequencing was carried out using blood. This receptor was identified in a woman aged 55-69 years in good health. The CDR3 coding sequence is TGTGCCTGGAGTGTACTTGGAAACACCATATATTTT. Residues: CAWSVLGNTIYF. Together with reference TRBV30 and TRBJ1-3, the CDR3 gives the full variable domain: SQTIHQWPATLVQPVGSPLSLECTVEGTSNPNLYWYRQAAGRGLQLLFYSVGIGQISSEVPQNLSASRPQDRQFILSSKKLLLSDSGFYLCAWSVLGNTIYFGEGSWLTVV.